Following are 5 T cell receptor beta chains from one sample sequenced in a study of patients and donors after allogeneic stem cell transplantation. TCRdb fed the RT-PCR reads into MiXCR, producing one record per CDR3 protein. The sample records more than 850,000 distinct CDR3 sequences, more than 15% being singletons. Sequencing was performed on blood, either unsorted or a sorted T cell fraction (not recorded which). The receptors shown here come from a human donor who was either an allogeneic HSCT recipient or a stem cell or donor lymphocyte infusion donor (not recorded which). It is not recorded whose cells these are; they may come from a transplant donor.

This clonotype came up a few times. This chain uses TRBV10-3 with TRBJ2-3, with 11 bases that match TRBD2. Germline-derived CDR1 and CDR2 are ENHRY and SYGVKD. V gave up 4 bases and J gave up 3 bases; unmatched junction bases: 6. This CDR3 has 16 amino acids. DNA for the CDR3: TGTGCCATCAGTGGTCCCTCTAGCGGGGGGACAGATACGCAGTATTTT. This sequence encodes CAISGPSSGGTDTQYF.

This clonotype was counted a few times. The chain combines TRBV13 with TRBJ2-7; 10 bases map to TRBD2. With 6 bases clipped from V and 6 bases from J, the junction kept 8 bases outside the gene matches. The CDR3 loop spans 14 amino acids. CDR1 and CDR2 from the germline V gene are PRHDT and FYEKMQ (reference sequence). In DNA form, the CDR3 reads TGTGCCAGCAGTACTAGACTAGCGGGCTCCGAGCAGTACTTC. Translated, it gives CASSTRLAGSEQYF.

This clonotype has ten or more counts. The chain uses TRBV7-3 and TRBJ2-1, with unresolved D. V lost 2 bases, J lost 6 bases, and 11 bases lay in between. CDR3 length: 14 residues. Germline CDR1 SGHTA, CDR2 FQGTGA. The CDR3 DNA is TGTGCCAGCAGCTTAGATTTGGGTTCCAATGAGCAGTTCTTC. Protein: CASSLDLGSNEQFF. Supplemented by reference TRBV7-3 and TRBJ2-1, the full variable domain reads GAGVSQTPSNKVTEKGKYVELRCDPISGHTALYWYRQSLGQGPEFLIYFQGTGAADDSGLPNDRFFAVRPEGSVSTLKIQRTERGDSAVYLCASSLDLGSNEQFFGPGTRLTVL.

The gene calls are TRBV5-1 and TRBJ1-2, with a weak D call TRBD1 (5 bases). CDR1 is SGHRS, CDR2 YFSETQ, per germline. The CDR3 is 14 amino acids. Trimming cost V 0 bases and J 7 bases, with 13 bases left between them. The CDR3 sequence: CASSLGTSASGYTF. CDR3 DNA sequence: TGCGCCAGCAGCTTGGGGACATCGGCGAGTGGCTACACCTTC.

The chain combines TRBV29-1 with TRBJ2-7, with a tentative D call TRBD2 (5 bases). V was pared by 6 bases and J by 4 bases, with 10 bases between. The CDR3 contains 11 residues. Per germline, CDR1 SQVTM and CDR2 ANQGSEA. CDR3 amino acids: CSVGDRYEQYF. The CDR3 bases are TGCAGCGTGGGAGACCGATACGAGCAGTACTTC.